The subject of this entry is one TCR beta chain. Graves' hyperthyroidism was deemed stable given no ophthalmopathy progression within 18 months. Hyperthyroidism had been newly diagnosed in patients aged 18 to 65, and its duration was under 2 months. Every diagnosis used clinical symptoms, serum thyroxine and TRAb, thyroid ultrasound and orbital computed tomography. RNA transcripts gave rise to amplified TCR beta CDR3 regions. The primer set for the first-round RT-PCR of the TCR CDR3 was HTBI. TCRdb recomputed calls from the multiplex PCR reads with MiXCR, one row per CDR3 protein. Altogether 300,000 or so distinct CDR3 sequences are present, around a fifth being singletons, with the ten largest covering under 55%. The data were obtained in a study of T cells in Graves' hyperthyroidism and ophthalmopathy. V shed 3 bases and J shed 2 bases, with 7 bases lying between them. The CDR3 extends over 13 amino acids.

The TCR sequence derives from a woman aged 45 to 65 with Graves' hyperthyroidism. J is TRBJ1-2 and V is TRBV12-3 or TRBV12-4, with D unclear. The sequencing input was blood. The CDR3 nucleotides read TGTGCCAGCAGTTTTATCACAAACTATGGCTACACCTTC. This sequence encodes CASSFITNYGYTF.